Listed here is a single T cell receptor beta chain. The antigen remains unidentified. Germline V lookup: CDR1 LNHDA, CDR2 SQIVND (reference sequence). The V gene end was trimmed by 7 bases and the J gene end by 4 bases; junction bases not matched to a gene: 9. The CDR3 sequence is 15 residues long. This entry belongs to a study of Tregs in tolerant kidney transplant recipients. Whole-study context: After B cell culture, CD4+CD8-CD25+CD127- and CD4+CD8-4-1BB+CD40L- cells were sorted. Antibodies separated recipient from donor cells. A roughly three-day belatacept mixed lymphocyte reaction, sometimes plus 5-day graft donor restimulation, preceded CD4+CD25+CD127- sorting.

Only in-frame clones appear in the TCRdb table, and some are missing; sequencing was by immunoSEQ multiplex PCR. The sample yields around 11,000 clones, approximately 89% seen once. This TCR was sampled from a human patient who received a combined kidney and bone marrow transplant. The chain carries TRBV19 and TRBJ2-2, with 7 positions matching TRBD2. The sample here was Tregs from blood cultured with allogeneic cells, taken before the transplant. In DNA form, the CDR3 reads TGTGCCAGTACTTTGAGGGAGGGCGGCACCGGGGAGCTGTTTTTT. This encodes CASTLREGGTGELFF.